These T cell receptor beta chains were read from a single sample in a study of immune heterogeneity within non-small cell lung tumors. TCRdb re-analysed the multiplex PCR reads in MiXCR, keeping a single row per CDR3 protein. The sample has tens of thousands of distinct CDR3 sequences, approximately 30% seen once. The sample consisted of lung tumor tissue. Receptors originate from a man aged 35 to 55 with non-small cell lung cancer. Each CDR3 is given with its conserved first and last residue. The D gene is left open where the match is weak. Some rows have no size entry. The others give once, few or many, or a class for an expanded clone.

J gene	clone size	V gene	D gene	CDR3 protein	CDR3 DNA
TRBJ2-4	few	TRBV12-3/TRBV12-4	-	CASSLGHPAKNIQYF	TGTGCCAGCAGTCTGGGACATCCAGCCAAAAACATTCAGTACTTC
TRBJ2-7	-	TRBV29-1	-	CSVSQGVFYEHYF	TGCAGCGTTTCCCAGGGCGTGTTCTACGAGCATTACTTC
TRBJ1-2	-	TRBV18	-	CASSPPLSDYGYTF	TGTGCCAGCTCACCACCGCTTTCCGACTATGGCTACACCTTC
TRBJ1-1	few	TRBV18	-	CASSSAGVNTEAFF	TGTGCCAGCTCATCTGCTGGGGTTAACACTGAAGCTTTCTTT
TRBJ1-3	many	TRBV20-1	-	CSARTATSGNTIYF	TGCAGTGCTAGGACAGCCACCTCTGGAAACACCATATATTTT
TRBJ2-7	-	TRBV2	-	CASYSLSSYEQYF	TGTGCCAGCTATAGTCTTTCCTCCTACGAGCAGTACTTC
TRBJ2-2	-	TRBV11-3	-	CASSLDPRELFF	TGTGCCAGCAGCTTAGATCCCCGGGAGCTGTTTTTT
TRBJ2-7	once	TRBV3-1	-	CASSQSLARGPFSYEQYF	TGTGCCAGCAGCCAAAGCCTAGCGAGAGGACCCTTCTCCTACGAGCAGTACTTC
TRBJ2-1	-	TRBV11-3	TRBD2	CASSSWAGAGSYNEQFF	TGTGCCAGCAGCTCTTGGGCGGGAGCAGGTTCCTACAATGAGCAGTTCTTC
TRBJ1-3	-	TRBV10-3	-	CAISGAVDTIYF	TGTGCCATCAGTGGGGCGGTGGACACCATATATTTT
TRBJ2-3	-	TRBV20-1	TRBD1	CSARDRDRGDKQYF	TGCAGTGCTAGAGATCGGGACAGGGGAGATAAGCAGTATTTT
TRBJ2-5	few	TRBV18	TRBD1	CASIRTGQETQYF	TGTGCCAGCATACGGACAGGCCAAGAGACCCAGTACTTC
TRBJ1-2	-	TRBV5-6	TRBD1	CASSPGGGPLGYTF	TGTGCCAGCAGCCCTGGAGGGGGCCCTCTTGGCTACACCTTC
TRBJ1-3	many	TRBV10-3	-	CAISDGQAYPGNTIYF	TGTGCCATCAGTGACGGGCAGGCCTATCCTGGAAACACCATATATTTT